This T cell receptor beta chain was found in a study of blood T cells in healthy people across ages. The table lists this clonotype with a few counts. Russia was home to the donors, healthy Caucasian individuals aged about 6 to 100. A J-beta primer mix and a sample-barcoded 5' primer were used in a second PCR of roughly 6 to 11 cycles. TCRdb re-analysed the 5' RACE reads in MiXCR, keeping a single row per CDR3 protein. The sample consists of 1.5 million to 2 million distinct CDR3 sequences, about 35% of them appearing once. The germline gives CDR1 SGHTA, CDR2 FQGTGA. Trimming pared 5 bases from V and 4 bases from J, leaving 15 bases between. This CDR3 region has 14 residues.

The J gene is TRBJ2-7, the V gene TRBV7-3; D unresolved. The sequenced material came from blood. The TCR sequence derives from a woman younger than 45 in good health. The CDR3 DNA reads TGTGCCAGCAGCCGCATATCGGATAAGTACGAGCAGTACTTC. It specifies CASSRISDKYEQYF.